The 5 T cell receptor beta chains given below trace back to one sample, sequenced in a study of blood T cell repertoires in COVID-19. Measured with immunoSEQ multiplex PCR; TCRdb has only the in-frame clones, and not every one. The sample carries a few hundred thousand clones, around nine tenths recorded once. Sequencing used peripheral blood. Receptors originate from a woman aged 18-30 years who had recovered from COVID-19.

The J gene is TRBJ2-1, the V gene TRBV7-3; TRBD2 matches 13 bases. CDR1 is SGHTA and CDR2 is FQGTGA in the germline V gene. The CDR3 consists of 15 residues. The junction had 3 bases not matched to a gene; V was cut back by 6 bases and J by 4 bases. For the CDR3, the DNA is TGTGCCAGCAGTCTGACTAGCGGGGGGTACAATGAGCAGTTCTTC. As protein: CASSLTSGGYNEQFF.

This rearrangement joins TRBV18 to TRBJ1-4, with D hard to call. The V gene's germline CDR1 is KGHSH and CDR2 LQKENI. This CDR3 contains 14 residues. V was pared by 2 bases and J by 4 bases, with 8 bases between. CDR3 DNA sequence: TGTGCCAGCTCACCAACACAGCATAATGAAAAACTGTTTTTT. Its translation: CASSPTQHNEKLFF.

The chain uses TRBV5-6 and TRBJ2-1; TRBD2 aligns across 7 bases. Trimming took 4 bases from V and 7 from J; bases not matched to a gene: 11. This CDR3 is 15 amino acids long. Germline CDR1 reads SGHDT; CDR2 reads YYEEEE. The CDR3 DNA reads TGTGCCAGCAGCCCATGGACTAGTCCCGTAAATGAGCAGTTCTTC. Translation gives CASSPWTSPVNEQFF.

CDR3 region: CASGLRLLAGRTDTQYF. The CDR3 nucleotides read TGTGCTAGTGGTTTGAGGCTACTAGCGGGACGCACAGATACGCAGTATTTT. The chain has TRBV12-5 and TRBJ2-3; TRBD2 matches at 10 bases. The germline gives CDR1 LGHNT, CDR2 FRNRAP. Trimming at V came to 2 bases and at J to 1 base, leaving 6 bases not matched to a gene. CDR3 length: 17 amino acids.

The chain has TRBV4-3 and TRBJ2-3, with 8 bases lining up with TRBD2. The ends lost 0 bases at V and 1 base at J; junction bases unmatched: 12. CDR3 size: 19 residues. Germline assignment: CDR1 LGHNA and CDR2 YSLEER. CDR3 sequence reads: CASSQENSGRRGGTDTQYF. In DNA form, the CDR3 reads TGCGCCAGCAGCCAAGAAAACAGCGGGAGAAGGGGGGGCACAGATACGCAGTATTTT.